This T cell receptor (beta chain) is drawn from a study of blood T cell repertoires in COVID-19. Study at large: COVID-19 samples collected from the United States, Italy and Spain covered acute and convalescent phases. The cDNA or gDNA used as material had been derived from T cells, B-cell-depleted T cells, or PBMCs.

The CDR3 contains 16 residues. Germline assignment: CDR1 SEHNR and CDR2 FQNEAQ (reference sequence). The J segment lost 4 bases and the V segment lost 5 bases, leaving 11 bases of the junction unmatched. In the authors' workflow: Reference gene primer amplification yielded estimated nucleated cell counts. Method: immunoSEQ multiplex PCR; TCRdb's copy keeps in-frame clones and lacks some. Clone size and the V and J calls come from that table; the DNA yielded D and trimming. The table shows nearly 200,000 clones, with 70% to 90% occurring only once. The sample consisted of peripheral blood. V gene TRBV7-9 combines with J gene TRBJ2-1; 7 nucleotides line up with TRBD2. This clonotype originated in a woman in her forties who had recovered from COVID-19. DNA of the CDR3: TGTGCCAGCAGCCCCCCGGGGGGTAGCCGATACAATGAGCAGTTCTTC. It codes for CASSPPGGSRYNEQFF. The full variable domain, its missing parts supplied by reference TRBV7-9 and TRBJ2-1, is DTGVSQNPRHKITKRGQNVTFRCDPISEHNRLYWYRQTLGQGPEFLTYFQNEAQLEKSRLLSDRFSAERPKGSFSTLEIQRTEQGDSAMYLCASSPPGGSRYNEQFFGPGTRLTVL.